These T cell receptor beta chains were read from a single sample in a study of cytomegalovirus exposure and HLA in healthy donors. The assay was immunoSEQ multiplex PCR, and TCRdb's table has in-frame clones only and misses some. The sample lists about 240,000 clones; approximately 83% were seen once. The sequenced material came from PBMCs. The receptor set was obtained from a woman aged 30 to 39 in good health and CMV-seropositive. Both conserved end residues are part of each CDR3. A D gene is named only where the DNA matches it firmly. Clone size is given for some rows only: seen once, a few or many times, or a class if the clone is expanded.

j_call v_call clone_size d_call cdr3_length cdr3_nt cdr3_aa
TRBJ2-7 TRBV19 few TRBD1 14 TGTGCCAGTAGGGACAGGGCTAGCTCCTACGAGCAGTACTTC CASRDRASSYEQYF
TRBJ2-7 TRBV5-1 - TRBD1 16 TGCGCCAGCGCAACCAAGCCGGACAGGGGGTTTAACGAGCAGTACTTC CASATKPDRGFNEQYF
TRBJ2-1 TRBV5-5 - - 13 TGTGCCAGCAGCCGGGACTGGGGGAATGAGCAGTTCTTC CASSRDWGNEQFF
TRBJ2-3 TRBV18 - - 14 TGTGCCAGCTCACCCTGGGAGAGCACAGATACGCAGTATTTT CASSPWESTDTQYF
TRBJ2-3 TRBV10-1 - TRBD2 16 TGCGCCAGCAGTCCGAGCGGGAGGCTTTCCACAGATACGCAGTATTTT CASSPSGRLSTDTQYF
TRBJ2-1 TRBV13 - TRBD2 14 TGTGCCAGCAGCTCACTAGCGGGAGCCAATGAGCAGTTCTTC CASSSLAGANEQFF
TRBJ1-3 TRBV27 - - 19 TGTGCCAGCAGTTTATCACCTCCGGGGGGCTTTGGGACGGGAAACACCATATATTTT CASSLSPPGGFGTGNTIYF
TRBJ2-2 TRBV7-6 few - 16 TGTGCCAGCAGCAAGGACAAAACGACGAACACCGGGGAGCTGTTTTTT CASSKDKTTNTGELFF
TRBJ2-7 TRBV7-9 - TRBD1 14 TGTGCCAGCAGCTCGGACAGGTACTCCTACGAGCAGTACTTC CASSSDRYSYEQYF
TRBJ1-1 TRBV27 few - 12 TGTGCCAGCAGCTTCCCGGGGGGCATAACTTTCTTT CASSFPGGITFF
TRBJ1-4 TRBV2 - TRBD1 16 TGTGCCAGCAGTCTTCTACAGGGGGCCCCTAATGAAAAACTGTTTTTT CASSLLQGAPNEKLFF
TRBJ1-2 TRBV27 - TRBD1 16 TGTGCCAGCAGTCCAGAACGGACAGGTTCTAACTATGGCTACACCTTC CASSPERTGSNYGYTF
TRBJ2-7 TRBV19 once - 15 TGTGCCAGTAAGAACAGGGGGGGGGAGTCCTACGAGCAGTACTTC CASKNRGGESYEQYF
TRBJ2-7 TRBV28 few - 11 TGTGCCAGCAGATCCGGGGGCGAGCAGTACTTC CASRSGGEQYF
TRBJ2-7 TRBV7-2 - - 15 TGTGCCAGCAGCTTAGGGGGCGGGAACCCCGGCGAGCAGTACTTC CASSLGGGNPGEQYF
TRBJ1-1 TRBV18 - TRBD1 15 TGTGCCAGCTCACCATCAGACAGGGTGAACACTGAAGCTTTCTTT CASSPSDRVNTEAFF
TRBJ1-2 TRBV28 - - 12 TGTGCCAGCAGCTTAACAGGCGATGGCTACACCTTC CASSLTGDGYTF
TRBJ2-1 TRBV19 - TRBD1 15 TGTGCCAGTACTCCCACCGGGACAGGGGGGAATGAGCAGTTCTTC CASTPTGTGGNEQFF
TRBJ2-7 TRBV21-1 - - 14 TGTGCCAGCAGCATGGGCCCGGGAGAATACGAGCAGTACTTC CASSMGPGEYEQYF
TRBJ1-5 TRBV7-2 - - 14 TGTGCCAGCAGCTTATCCCCCGGCAATCAGCCCCAGCATTTT CASSLSPGNQPQHF
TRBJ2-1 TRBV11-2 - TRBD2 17 TGTGCCAGCAGCTTCGGAGGTTTGCTAGCGGGAGCGAATGAGCAGTTCTTC CASSFGGLLAGANEQFF
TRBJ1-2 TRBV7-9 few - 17 TGTGCCAGCAGCTTAAGCACGGGGATGGGAACGAACTATGGCTACACCTTC CASSLSTGMGTNYGYTF